This T cell receptor (beta chain) was sequenced during a study of OX40 agonist ivuxolimab in advanced cancers. Overall study: Patients took ivuxolimab, an agonistic anti-OX40 (CD134) antibody.

TCRdb's copy holds only in-frame clones and misses some; the assay was immunoSEQ multiplex PCR. The sample consists of 68,000 or so clones, approximately 90% of them appearing once. Of note for this clone: Its antigen is unknown.

General study findings and limits: Low levels of normalized T-cell clonal expansion also appeared in some nonresponders.

Sequencing was performed on CD4+ or CD8+ T cells sorted from blood, taken in a trial of the OX40 agonist ivuxolimab. The sequence was collected from an adult with an advanced solid tumor such as melanoma, head and neck, liver or kidney cancer.

CDR3 coding DNA: TGCGCCAGCAGCCAAGAAAACACCTACAATGAGCAGTTCTTC. It translates to CASSQENTYNEQFF. The rearrangement joins TRBV4-3 to TRBJ2-1; D is uncertain. This CDR3 comprises 14 residues. Trimming pared 0 bases from V and 2 bases from J, leaving 5 bases between. In germline, CDR1 is LGHNA, CDR2 YSLEER.